The rows below give T cell receptor beta chains drawn from one sample of a study of CD8 T cells in Susac syndrome. From the immunoSEQ multiplex PCR reads, TCRdb called clonotypes with MiXCR, one entry per CDR3 protein. The data contain 210,000 or so distinct CDR3 sequences, 94% of them singletons. The specimen was CD4+ T cells from PBMCs. The receptors derive from a human donor with Susac syndrome. CDR3s include the opening cysteine and the closing phenylalanine or tryptophan. The order of the fields is J gene, D gene, V gene, clone size, CDR3 protein, CDR3 DNA. D genes are given only for firm matches. A row's size may be missing; if present it is once, few, many or a size class.

j_gene: TRBJ2-1
d_gene: .
v_gene: TRBV6-2/TRBV6-3
abundance: .
CDR3aa: CASSGGGTIHEQFF
CDR3nt: TGTGCCAGCAGTGGGGGAGGCACAATCCATGAGCAGTTCTTC

j_gene: TRBJ1-6
d_gene: .
v_gene: TRBV10-3
abundance: .
CDR3aa: CAISGRDNSPLHF
CDR3nt: TGTGCCATCAGTGGGAGAGATAATTCACCCCTCCACTTT

j_gene: TRBJ2-7
d_gene: .
v_gene: TRBV7-9
abundance: .
CDR3aa: CASSRLLGSEQYF
CDR3nt: TGTGCCAGCAGCCGCCTCCTCGGAAGCGAGCAGTACTTC

j_gene: TRBJ2-1
d_gene: .
v_gene: TRBV7-2
abundance: once
CDR3aa: CASSLELGHNEQFF
CDR3nt: TGTGCCAGCAGCTTAGAACTAGGACACAATGAGCAGTTCTTC

j_gene: TRBJ2-3
d_gene: .
v_gene: TRBV11-2
abundance: .
CDR3aa: CASRRQGGLSTDTQYF
CDR3nt: TGTGCCAGCAGACGACAGGGAGGGCTTAGCACAGATACGCAGTATTTT

j_gene: TRBJ1-6
d_gene: TRBD1
v_gene: TRBV20-1
abundance: .
CDR3aa: CSAPKDRVYSPLHF
CDR3nt: TGCAGTGCCCCTAAGGACAGGGTTTATTCACCCCTCCACTTT

j_gene: TRBJ1-5
d_gene: .
v_gene: TRBV30
abundance: .
CDR3aa: CAWNRQANQPQHF
CDR3nt: TGTGCCTGGAATCGGCAGGCAAATCAGCCCCAGCATTTT

j_gene: TRBJ2-7
d_gene: .
v_gene: TRBV20-1
abundance: .
CDR3aa: CSARDGFLQYF
CDR3nt: TGCAGTGCTAGAGATGGTTTCCTGCAGTACTTC

j_gene: TRBJ1-5
d_gene: .
v_gene: TRBV19
abundance: .
CDR3aa: CASIGRQTGNQPQHF
CDR3nt: TGTGCCAGTATAGGGCGACAGACCGGGAATCAGCCCCAGCATTTT

j_gene: TRBJ2-5
d_gene: .
v_gene: TRBV20-1
abundance: .
CDR3aa: CSARDLLGRGDQETQYF
CDR3nt: TGCAGTGCTAGAGATCTTCTAGGCAGGGGCGACCAAGAGACCCAGTACTTC

j_gene: TRBJ1-5
d_gene: .
v_gene: TRBV20-1
abundance: .
CDR3aa: CSARDISGGNQPQHF
CDR3nt: TGCAGTGCTAGAGATATTTCAGGGGGCAATCAGCCCCAGCATTTT

j_gene: TRBJ1-5
d_gene: .
v_gene: TRBV20-1
abundance: .
CDR3aa: CSARTAYSNQPQHF
CDR3nt: TGCAGTGCTCGGACAGCTTATAGCAATCAGCCCCAGCATTTT

j_gene: TRBJ1-2
d_gene: .
v_gene: TRBV4-2
abundance: .
CDR3aa: CASSQVGGTNYGYTF
CDR3nt: TGTGCCAGCAGCCAAGTCGGGGGGACTAACTATGGCTACACCTTC

j_gene: TRBJ1-1
d_gene: .
v_gene: TRBV29-1
abundance: .
CDR3aa: CSGLWTAMNTEAFF
CDR3nt: TGCAGCGGACTCTGGACAGCCATGAACACTGAAGCTTTCTTT

j_gene: TRBJ2-5
d_gene: .
v_gene: TRBV3-1
abundance: .
CDR3aa: CASSHASIETQYF
CDR3nt: TGTGCCAGCAGCCATGCCAGTATAGAGACCCAGTACTTC

j_gene: TRBJ2-3
d_gene: .
v_gene: TRBV7-2
abundance: .
CDR3aa: CASSTGNTDTQYF
CDR3nt: TGTGCCAGCAGTACCGGTAACACAGATACGCAGTATTTT

j_gene: TRBJ1-5
d_gene: .
v_gene: TRBV7-2
abundance: .
CDR3aa: CASSFPNQPQHF
CDR3nt: TGTGCCAGCAGCTTCCCGAATCAGCCCCAGCATTTT

j_gene: TRBJ2-1
d_gene: TRBD2
v_gene: TRBV20-1
abundance: few
CDR3aa: CSASPTSGVGNEQFF
CDR3nt: TGCAGTGCTAGCCCCACTAGCGGGGTTGGCAATGAGCAGTTCTTC

j_gene: TRBJ1-2
d_gene: TRBD1
v_gene: TRBV20-1
abundance: .
CDR3aa: CSARSDRGYGYTF
CDR3nt: TGCAGTGCTAGAAGTGACAGGGGCTATGGCTACACCTTC

j_gene: TRBJ2-7
d_gene: .
v_gene: TRBV23-1
abundance: once
CDR3aa: CASSQSRSLRGEQYF
CDR3nt: TGCGCCAGCAGTCAATCGAGAAGCCTTAGGGGCGAGCAGTACTTC

j_gene: TRBJ2-7
d_gene: .
v_gene: TRBV28
abundance: .
CDR3aa: CASSFQGSYEQYF
CDR3nt: TGTGCCAGCAGTTTCCAGGGGTCCTACGAGCAGTACTTC

j_gene: TRBJ2-5
d_gene: .
v_gene: TRBV30
abundance: .
CDR3aa: CAWSPPPAYQETQYF
CDR3nt: TGTGCCTGGAGTCCTCCTCCAGCGTACCAAGAGACCCAGTACTTC

j_gene: TRBJ1-6
d_gene: .
v_gene: TRBV28
abundance: .
CDR3aa: CASSLASGGGAYNSPLHF
CDR3nt: TGTGCCAGCAGTTTAGCCTCGGGTGGGGGGGCCTATAATTCACCCCTCCACTTT

j_gene: TRBJ1-1
d_gene: TRBD1
v_gene: TRBV5-4
abundance: .
CDR3aa: CASSPGGDRAEAFF
CDR3nt: TGTGCCAGCAGCCCTGGAGGGGACAGGGCTGAAGCTTTCTTT

j_gene: TRBJ1-5
d_gene: .
v_gene: TRBV7-8
abundance: .
CDR3aa: CASSLLQAHSNQPQHF
CDR3nt: TGTGCCAGCAGCTTATTACAGGCACATAGCAATCAGCCCCAGCATTTT

j_gene: TRBJ1-2
d_gene: .
v_gene: TRBV18
abundance: .
CDR3aa: CASSPPGSRNYGYTF
CDR3nt: TGTGCCAGCTCACCACCAGGCAGCCGCAACTATGGCTACACCTTC

j_gene: TRBJ1-4
d_gene: TRBD1
v_gene: TRBV20-1
abundance: .
CDR3aa: CSARPGWTGSTNEKLFF
CDR3nt: TGCAGTGCCAGACCTGGGTGGACAGGGTCAACTAATGAAAAACTGTTTTTT

j_gene: TRBJ2-7
d_gene: .
v_gene: TRBV20-1
abundance: .
CDR3aa: CSASSTGAGEQYF
CDR3nt: TGCAGTGCTAGCTCGACAGGAGCGGGGGAGCAGTACTTC

j_gene: TRBJ1-1
d_gene: .
v_gene: TRBV18
abundance: .
CDR3aa: CASSTGTRTEAFF
CDR3nt: TGTGCCAGCTCCACCGGGACTAGGACTGAAGCTTTCTTT

j_gene: TRBJ2-6
d_gene: .
v_gene: TRBV29-1
abundance: .
CDR3aa: CSVEVVGAGANVLTF
CDR3nt: TGCAGCGTTGAAGTTGTAGGGGCAGGGGCCAACGTCCTGACTTTC

j_gene: TRBJ2-2
d_gene: .
v_gene: TRBV27
abundance: few
CDR3aa: CASSLSGGNTGELFF
CDR3nt: TGTGCCAGCAGTTTATCAGGGGGGAACACCGGGGAGCTGTTTTTT

j_gene: TRBJ2-1
d_gene: .
v_gene: TRBV20-1
abundance: .
CDR3aa: CSVQGLKQFF
CDR3nt: TGCAGTGTCCAGGGGTTGAAGCAGTTCTTC

j_gene: TRBJ2-3
d_gene: .
v_gene: TRBV7-9
abundance: .
CDR3aa: CASSPGSMNTQYF
CDR3nt: TGTGCCAGCAGCCCGGGGAGTATGAATACGCAGTATTTT

j_gene: TRBJ2-1
d_gene: .
v_gene: TRBV12-3/TRBV12-4
abundance: .
CDR3aa: CASSKDRGYNEQFF
CDR3nt: TGTGCCAGCAGTAAGGACAGAGGGTACAATGAGCAGTTCTTC

j_gene: TRBJ1-6
d_gene: TRBD1
v_gene: TRBV30
abundance: .
CDR3aa: CAWARTGFNSPLHF
CDR3nt: TGTGCCTGGGCGAGGACAGGTTTTAATTCACCCCTCCACTTT

j_gene: TRBJ1-1
d_gene: .
v_gene: TRBV7-2
abundance: .
CDR3aa: CASSKDLNTEAFF
CDR3nt: TGTGCCAGCAGTAAGGATTTGAACACTGAAGCTTTCTTT

j_gene: TRBJ2-4
d_gene: .
v_gene: TRBV12-5
abundance: .
CDR3aa: CASGLNIQYF
CDR3nt: TGTGCTAGTGGTTTAAACATTCAGTACTTC

j_gene: TRBJ1-1
d_gene: .
v_gene: TRBV20-1
abundance: .
CDR3aa: CSASNLRDVEREAFF
CDR3nt: TGCAGTGCTAGTAATCTTCGGGATGTAGAACGTGAAGCTTTCTTT

j_gene: TRBJ1-4
d_gene: .
v_gene: TRBV18
abundance: .
CDR3aa: CASSETTNEKLFF
CDR3nt: TGTGCCAGCTCAGAAACAACTAATGAAAAACTGTTTTTT

j_gene: TRBJ2-5
d_gene: .
v_gene: TRBV5-1
abundance: .
CDR3aa: CASSLAAGKETQYF
CDR3nt: TGCGCCAGCAGCTTGGCTGCAGGGAAAGAGACCCAGTACTTC

j_gene: TRBJ1-5
d_gene: TRBD1
v_gene: TRBV30
abundance: .
CDR3aa: CACGTGLDQPQHF
CDR3nt: TGTGCCTGCGGGACAGGCTTAGATCAGCCCCAGCATTTT

j_gene: TRBJ1-1
d_gene: .
v_gene: TRBV4-3
abundance: .
CDR3aa: CASSQRGAMNTEAFF
CDR3nt: TGCGCCAGCAGCCAGCGGGGGGCTATGAACACTGAAGCTTTCTTT

j_gene: TRBJ1-5
d_gene: .
v_gene: TRBV20-1
abundance: .
CDR3aa: CSASPGGDDQPQHF
CDR3nt: TGCAGTGCTAGCCCGGGGGGCGACGATCAGCCCCAGCATTTT

j_gene: TRBJ1-1
d_gene: TRBD1
v_gene: TRBV10-3
abundance: .
CDR3aa: CAISAWGDRDTEAFF
CDR3nt: TGTGCCATCAGCGCCTGGGGGGACAGGGACACTGAAGCTTTCTTT

j_gene: TRBJ2-6
d_gene: .
v_gene: TRBV5-6
abundance: .
CDR3aa: CASSSVDPAGANVLTF
CDR3nt: TGTGCCAGCAGCTCAGTTGACCCGGCTGGGGCCAACGTCCTGACTTTC

j_gene: TRBJ2-7
d_gene: TRBD1
v_gene: TRBV7-9
abundance: .
CDR3aa: CASSSLRDRGSSEQYF
CDR3nt: TGTGCCAGCAGCTCACTCCGGGACAGGGGATCGAGCGAGCAGTACTTC

j_gene: TRBJ2-7
d_gene: TRBD2
v_gene: TRBV20-1
abundance: .
CDR3aa: CSARGSSGDYEQYF
CDR3nt: TGCAGTGCTAGAGGGTCTAGCGGGGACTACGAGCAGTACTTC

j_gene: TRBJ1-5
d_gene: TRBD1
v_gene: TRBV6-2/TRBV6-3
abundance: .
CDR3aa: CASSLGQVDQPQHF
CDR3nt: TGTGCCAGCAGCCTCGGACAGGTCGATCAGCCCCAGCATTTT

j_gene: TRBJ2-5
d_gene: .
v_gene: TRBV6-5
abundance: .
CDR3aa: CASGQTETQYF
CDR3nt: TGTGCCAGCGGTCAAACTGAGACCCAGTACTTC

j_gene: TRBJ1-4
d_gene: .
v_gene: TRBV5-6
abundance: .
CDR3aa: CASSPTVRTDEKLFF
CDR3nt: TGTGCCAGCAGCCCGACGGTCCGGACAGATGAAAAACTGTTTTTT

j_gene: TRBJ1-4
d_gene: .
v_gene: TRBV30
abundance: .
CDR3aa: CAWSRPPVTFEEKLFF
CDR3nt: TGTGCCTGGAGTCGGCCCCCGGTGACATTCGAAGAAAAACTGTTTTTT